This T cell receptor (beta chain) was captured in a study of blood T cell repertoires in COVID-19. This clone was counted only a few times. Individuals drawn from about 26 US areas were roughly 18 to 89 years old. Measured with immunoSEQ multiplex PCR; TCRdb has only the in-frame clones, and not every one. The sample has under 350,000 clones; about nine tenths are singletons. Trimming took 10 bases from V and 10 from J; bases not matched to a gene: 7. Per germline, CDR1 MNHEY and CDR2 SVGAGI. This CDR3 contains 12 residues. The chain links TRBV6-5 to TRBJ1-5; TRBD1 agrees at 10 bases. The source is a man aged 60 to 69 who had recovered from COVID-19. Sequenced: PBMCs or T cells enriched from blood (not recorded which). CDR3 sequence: CATRTGGVPQHF. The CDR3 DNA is TGTGCCACCCGGACAGGGGGGGTACCCCAGCATTTT.